Below are 26 T cell receptor beta chains sequenced from a single sample in a study of shared clonotypes between healthy human individuals. The assay was immunoSEQ multiplex PCR, and TCRdb's table has in-frame clones only and misses some. The sample lists roughly 1,100,000 clones; approximately 76% were seen once. Sequencing was performed on memory CD4+ T cells sorted from blood. Subset indicated: CD45RA-negative fraction. The receptors here all came from a man aged 18 to 29 in good health.

J is TRBJ1-5 and V is TRBV28, with 7 bases identical to TRBD1. Germline CDR1 MDHEN, CDR2 SYDVKM. V was pared by 7 bases and J by 5 bases, with 5 bases of the junction left unmatched. The CDR3 runs 13 residues. The CDR3 nucleotides read TGTGCCAGCAAAAGAGGGGGCCATCAGCCCCAGCATTTT. This encodes CASKRGGHQPQHF.

This clone was observed once. A much larger clone is a single base away; this may be a read error. This chain connects TRBV19 to TRBJ2-7; D gene ambiguous. The CDR3 is 14 amino acids. With 3 bases removed from V and 2 bases from J, the gap between germline ends came to 11 bases. Germline V lookup: CDR1 LNHDA, CDR2 SQIVND (reference sequence). Here the CDR3 reads CASSIQQRTYEQYF. The CDR3 region has the DNA TGTGCCAGTAGTATCCAACAGAGGACCTACGAGCAGTACTTC.

The chain couples TRBV7-9 to TRBJ1-6; tentative D call: TRBD1 (5 bases). Germline V CDR1 and CDR2: SEHNR, FQNEAQ (reference sequence). CDR3 size: 15 residues. Trimming pared 6 bases from V and 7 bases from J, leaving 16 bases between. The CDR3 here is CASSPREWGNSPLHF. The DNA of the CDR3 is TGTGCCAGCAGTCCCCGAGAGTGGGGCAATTCACCCCTCCACTTT.

The rearrangement joins TRBV14 to TRBJ1-6; D call uncertain. The CDR3 is 14 residues long. Trimming stripped 1 base from V and 6 bases from J, with 7 bases between. Germline V lookup: CDR1 SGHDN, CDR2 FVKESK. CDR3 protein: CASSQAIANSPLHF. In DNA form, the CDR3 reads TGTGCCAGCAGCCAAGCTATAGCTAATTCACCCCTCCACTTT. The whole variable domain, filled in from reference TRBV14 and TRBJ1-6, reads EAGVTQFPSHSVIEKGQTVTLRCDPISGHDNLYWYRRVMGKEIKFLLHFVKESKQDESGMPNNRFLAERTGGTYSTLKVQPAELEDSGVYFCASSQAIANSPLHFGNGTRLTVT.

V gene TRBV7-2 combines with J gene TRBJ1-1, with D maybe TRBD1 (5 bases). V was cut by 4 bases and J by 7 bases, with 13 bases left in between. Germline CDR1 and CDR2: SGHTA and FQGNSA. The CDR3 is 13 amino acids. CDR3 amino acids: CASSSQGGIEAFF. CDR3 DNA sequence: TGTGCCAGCAGCTCGCAGGGTGGTATTGAAGCTTTCTTT.

On this clone itself: Other DNA sequences of this sample code for an identical CDR3. The V gene is TRBV28, the J gene TRBJ1-2; D unresolved. The germline gives CDR1 MDHEN, CDR2 SYDVKM. V was cut by 3 bases and J by 1 base, with 0 bases left in between. The CDR3 runs to 11 residues. The CDR3 nucleotides are TGTGCCAGCAGTTTTAACTATGGCTACACCTTC. The encoded protein is CASSFNYGYTF.

About this clone: Because the CDR3's place on the DNA is in doubt, the DNA is left out and the CDR3 is given as listed by TCRdb. This sequence joins TRBV11-2 and TRBJ2-2; TRBD2 reflects the table's D call only, with no check against the DNA. The CDR3 contains 12 residues when both ends are counted. Germline V gene data show CDR1 as SGHAT and CDR2 as FQNNGV. CDR3 sequence: CASSFGAGELFF.

The chain joins TRBV18 to TRBJ2-7, with 11 bases fitting TRBD2. CDR1 KGHSH and CDR2 LQKENI come from the germline V gene. J gave up 2 bases and V 3 bases, and 6 bases lay outside the gene matches. The CDR3 loop spans 16 amino acids. CDR3 region: CASSPPLAGDPYEQYF. The CDR3 DNA sequence: TGTGCCAGCTCACCTCCACTAGCGGGAGACCCCTACGAGCAGTACTTC.

The rearrangement joins TRBV6-1 to TRBJ1-4; D might be TRBD1 (6 bases). There are 14 residues in the CDR3. Trimming removed 5 bases from V and 8 bases from J, with 15 bases in between. Looked up from germline, CDR1 is MNHNS and CDR2 is SASEGT. The CDR3 DNA is TGTGCCAGCAGTCCGACAGGCCCCCGGGAAAAACTGTTTTTT. This translates into CASSPTGPREKLFF.

This clone was seen a single time. The chain carries TRBV5-1 and TRBJ1-1; TRBD1 aligns across 8 bases. The germline CDR1 and CDR2 sequences are SGHRS and YFSETQ. The CDR3 totals 14 residues. Losses at the gene ends were 4 bases for V and 5 bases for J; bases not matched to a gene: 7. CDR3: CASSGTGRETEAFF. The DNA for the CDR3 is TGCGCCAGCAGCGGGACAGGACGGGAGACTGAAGCTTTCTTT.

The rearrangement links TRBV15 to TRBJ2-7; D call uncertain. Germline loops: CDR1 LNHNV, CDR2 YYDKDF (reference sequence). V lost 1 base to trimming and J lost 0 bases, with 16 bases between them. The CDR3 contains 17 residues. In DNA, the CDR3 is TGTGCCACCAGCAGAGTCCTGGGTGACTTGAGCTCCTACGAGCAGTACTTC. This translates into CATSRVLGDLSSYEQYF.

The V call is TRBV7-9, the J call TRBJ2-3, with no clear D. The CDR3 is 15 residues long. V lost 1 base to trimming and J lost 1 base, with 9 bases between them. Per germline, CDR1 SEHNR and CDR2 FQNEAQ (reference sequence). CDR3 sequence (DNA): TGTGCCAGCAGCTTAGTTCCCAGCCGCACAGATACGCAGTATTTT. This gives the protein CASSLVPSRTDTQYF.

V gene TRBV14 combines with J gene TRBJ2-7, with TRBD2 as a possible D gene (6 bases). CDR1 is SGHDN, CDR2 FVKESK, per germline. This CDR3 has 14 residues. V was shortened by 4 bases and J by 4 bases, with 14 bases between the two germline ends. This CDR3 reads CASSRQAGGYEQYF. The CDR3 region has the DNA TGTGCCAGCAGCCGTCAGGCAGGAGGGTACGAGCAGTACTTC.

The CDR3 bases are TGTGCCAGTATAGGTAGCTCCTATAATTCACCCCTCCACTTT. This gives the protein CASIGSSYNSPLHF. The V gene is TRBV19, the J gene TRBJ1-6, with D uncertain. CDR3 length: 14 amino acids. Germline V gives CDR1 LNHDA, CDR2 SQIVND (reference sequence). Trimming took off 7 bases at V and 0 bases at J, with 7 bases between the two ends.

The chain is built from TRBV11-2 and TRBJ2-3; D is uncertain. Trimming removed 0 bases at V and 4 bases at J, with 14 bases between. Germline CDR1 is SGHAT and CDR2 is FQNNGV. The CDR3 has 16 residues. CDR3 region: CASSLEVPQTADTQYF. The CDR3, as DNA: TGTGCCAGCAGCTTAGAAGTACCTCAGACTGCAGATACGCAGTATTTT.

The CDR3 nucleotides are TGTGCCAGCACAAGAACAGGGGGCGCGGATCAGCCCCAGCATTTT. Encoded protein: CASTRTGGADQPQHF. The J gene is TRBJ1-5, the V gene TRBV28; 9 nucleotides align to TRBD1. Germline values: CDR1 MDHEN, CDR2 SYDVKM. The CDR3 consists of 15 residues. The V and J ends lost 7 bases and 5 bases, in that order; junction bases with no gene match: 9.

The chain is built from TRBV5-1 and TRBJ1-2; TRBD1 aligns across 9 bases. The trim removed 0 bases at V and 4 bases at J, leaving 4 bases unmatched. The V gene's germline CDR1 is SGHRS and CDR2 YFSETQ. The CDR3 consists of 15 residues. The CDR3 is CASSLGQGQGYGYTF. As DNA, the CDR3 is TGCGCCAGCAGCTTGGGGCAGGGACAGGGCTATGGCTACACCTTC.

The CDR3 DNA reads as TGTGCCAGCCACTCGGGACAGGGATACACTCTGGCTTTCTTT. Translation gives CASHSGQGYTLAFF. The chain employs TRBV19 and TRBJ1-1, with 9 positions matching TRBD1. V dropped 9 bases and J dropped 11; count of bases not matched to a gene: 16. Germline CDR1 and CDR2: LNHDA and SQIVND (reference sequence). CDR3 size: 14 residues.

This clone came up a few times. The chain links TRBV1 to TRBJ2-7. TRBV1 is shown as a pseudogene. The CDR3 has 13 amino acids. CDR3: CTSKDGYPREQYF. The CDR3 DNA reads TGCACCAGCAAGGATGGCTACCCCCGCGAGCAGTACTTC.

The rearrangement uses TRBV5-6 and TRBJ2-7, with a weak D call TRBD1 (5 bases). Germline CDR1 is SGHDT and CDR2 is YYEEEE. V dropped 4 bases and J dropped 1 base, with 15 bases sitting between them. The CDR3 is 15 residues long. The CDR3 sequence is CASSAGPGNSYEQYF. As DNA, the CDR3 is TGTGCCAGCAGCGCCGGGCCAGGGAATTCCTACGAGCAGTACTTC.

Details on this clone: Different DNA sequences within this sample yield the same CDR3. The V gene is TRBV11-2, the J gene TRBJ1-1; D not certain. The CDR3 contains 12 residues. The V gene lost 3 bases and the J gene lost 5 bases, with 7 bases spanning the gap. Per germline, CDR1 SGHAT and CDR2 FQNNGV. The CDR3: CASSLGVTEAFF. Written as DNA, the CDR3 is TGTGCCAGCAGCTTGGGCGTTACTGAAGCTTTCTTT.

This chain joins TRBV7-8 and TRBJ2-2; D remains unclear. The length of the CDR3 is 14 residues. From germline, CDR1 is SGHVS and CDR2 FQNEAQ. The V end was cut by 5 bases, the J end by 0 bases, with 7 bases between. CDR3 sequence reads: CASSVPPNTGELFF. The CDR3 region has the DNA TGTGCCAGCAGCGTCCCCCCGAACACCGGGGAGCTGTTTTTT. Looking up the rest from reference TRBV7-8 and TRBJ2-2 gives the full variable domain: GAGVSQSPRYKVAKRGQDVALRCDPISGHVSLFWYQQALGQGPEFLTYFQNEAQLDKSGLPSDRFFAERPEGSVSTLKIQRTQQEDSAVYLCASSVPPNTGELFFGEGSRLTVL.

J is TRBJ1-4 and V is TRBV7-6; D is ambiguous. The CDR3 totals 13 residues. V was trimmed by 2 bases and J by 5 bases, leaving 6 bases between them. Looked up from germline, CDR1 is SGHVS and CDR2 is FNYEAQ. The CDR3 spells CASSLTGNEKLFF. The CDR3 bases are TGTGCCAGCAGCTTAACGGGAAATGAAAAACTGTTTTTT.

This clone was observed a single time. The rearrangement joins TRBV29-1 to TRBJ1-5; D call uncertain. CDR3 length equals 14 residues. CDR1 and CDR2 from the germline V gene are SQVTM and ANQGSEA. The ends were cut back, 4 bases at V and 4 bases at J, with 14 bases in the middle. CDR3: CSVVAGNANQPQHF. The CDR3 bases are TGCAGCGTTGTCGCTGGAAATGCAAATCAGCCCCAGCATTTT. The full variable domain, with the rest looked up from reference TRBV29-1 and TRBJ1-5, is SAVISQKPSRDICQRGTSLTIQCQVDSQVTMMFWYRQQPGQSLTLIATANQGSEATYESGFVIDKFPISRPNLTFSTLTVSNMSPEDSSIYLCSVVAGNANQPQHFGDGTRLSIL.

The chain uses TRBV7-9 and TRBJ2-2; 7 nucleotides match TRBD2. This CDR3 comprises 16 residues. The V and J ends lost 2 bases and 1 base, in that order; junction bases with no gene match: 4. CDR1 and CDR2 from the germline V gene are SEHNR and FQNEAQ (reference sequence). In DNA form, the CDR3 reads TGTGCCAGCAGCTTAAGGCCTAGCGGGAACACCGGGGAGCTGTTTTTT. It codes for CASSLRPSGNTGELFF.

Note on this clone: One base away lies a much larger clone, so this may be a sequencing read error. Other nucleotide sequences from this sample produce the same CDR3. The chain is built from TRBV30 and TRBJ1-1; 7 positions agree with TRBD1. The germline CDR1 and CDR2 sequences are GTSNPN and SVGIG (reference sequence). The CDR3 spans 13 residues. V gave up 1 base and J gave up 2 bases; unmatched junction bases: 1. The DNA for the CDR3 is TGTGCCTGGAGTGGACAGGGTAACACTGAAGCTTTCTTT. Its protein is CAWSGQGNTEAFF.